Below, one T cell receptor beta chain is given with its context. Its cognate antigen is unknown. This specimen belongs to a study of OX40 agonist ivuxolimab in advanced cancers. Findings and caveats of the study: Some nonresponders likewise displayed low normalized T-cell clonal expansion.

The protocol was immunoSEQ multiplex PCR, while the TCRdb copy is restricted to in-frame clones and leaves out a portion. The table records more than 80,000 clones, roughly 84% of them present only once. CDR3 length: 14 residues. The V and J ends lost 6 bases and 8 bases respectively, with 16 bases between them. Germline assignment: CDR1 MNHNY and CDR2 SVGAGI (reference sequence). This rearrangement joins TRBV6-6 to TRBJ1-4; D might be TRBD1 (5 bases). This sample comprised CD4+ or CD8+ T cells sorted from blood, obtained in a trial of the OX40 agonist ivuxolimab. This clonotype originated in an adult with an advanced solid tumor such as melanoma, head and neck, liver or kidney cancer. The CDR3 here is CASRTNRGNEKLFF. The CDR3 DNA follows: TGTGCCAGCAGGACGAATCGGGGGAACGAAAAACTGTTTTTT.